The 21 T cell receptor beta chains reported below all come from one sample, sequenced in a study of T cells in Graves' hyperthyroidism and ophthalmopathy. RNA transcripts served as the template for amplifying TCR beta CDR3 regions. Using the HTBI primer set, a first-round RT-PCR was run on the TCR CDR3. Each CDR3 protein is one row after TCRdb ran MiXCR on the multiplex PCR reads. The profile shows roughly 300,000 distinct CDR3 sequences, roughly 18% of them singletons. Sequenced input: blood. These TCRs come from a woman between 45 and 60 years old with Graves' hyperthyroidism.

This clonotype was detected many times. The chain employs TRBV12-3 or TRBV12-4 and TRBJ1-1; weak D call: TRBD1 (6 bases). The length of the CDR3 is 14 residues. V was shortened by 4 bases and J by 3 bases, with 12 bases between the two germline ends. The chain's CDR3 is CASSWGGADTEAFF. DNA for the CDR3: TGTGCCAGCAGTTGGGGGGGCGCAGACACTGAAGCTTTCTTT.

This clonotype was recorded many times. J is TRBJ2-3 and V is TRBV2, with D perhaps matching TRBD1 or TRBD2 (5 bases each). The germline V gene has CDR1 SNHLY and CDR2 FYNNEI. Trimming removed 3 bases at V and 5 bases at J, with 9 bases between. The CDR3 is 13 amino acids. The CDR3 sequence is CASSEGVGDTQYF. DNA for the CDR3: TGTGCCAGCAGTGAGGGGGTGGGAGATACGCAGTATTTT.

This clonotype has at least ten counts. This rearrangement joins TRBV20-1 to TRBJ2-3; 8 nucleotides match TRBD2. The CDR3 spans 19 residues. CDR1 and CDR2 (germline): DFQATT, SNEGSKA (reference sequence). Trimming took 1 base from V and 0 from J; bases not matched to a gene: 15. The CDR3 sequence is CSARVGGTRRGTSTDTQYF. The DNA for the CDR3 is TGCAGTGCTAGAGTCGGGGGGACTAGGAGAGGAACTAGCACAGATACGCAGTATTTT.

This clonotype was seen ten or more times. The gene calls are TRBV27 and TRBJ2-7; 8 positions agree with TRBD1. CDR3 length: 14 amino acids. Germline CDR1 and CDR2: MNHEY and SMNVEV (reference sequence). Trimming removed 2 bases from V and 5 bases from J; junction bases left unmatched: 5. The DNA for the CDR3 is TGTGCCAGCAGTTTACAGGACAGGGTAGACGAGCAGTACTTC. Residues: CASSLQDRVDEQYF.

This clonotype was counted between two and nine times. Here the CDR3 reads CASSQSLAGNTGELFF. The CDR3 nucleotides read TGTGCCAGCAGCCAATCATTGGCGGGGAACACCGGGGAGCTGTTTTTT. This chain uses TRBV3-1 with TRBJ2-2; D perhaps matches TRBD2 (5 bases). CDR1 and CDR2 (germline): LGHDT, YNNKEL (reference sequence). The CDR3 sequence is 16 residues long. V shed 2 bases and J shed 1 base, with 11 bases lying between them.

DNA for the CDR3: TGTGCCAGCAGTTTACTAGCGGAACAACAGGAGCAGTTCTTC. Translation gives CASSLLAEQQEQFF. This sequence joins TRBV27 and TRBJ2-1, with 7 bases aligning to TRBD2. In germline, CDR1 is MNHEY, CDR2 SMNVEV (reference sequence). The ends lost 2 bases at V and 10 bases at J; junction bases unmatched: 8. CDR3 length: 14 amino acids.

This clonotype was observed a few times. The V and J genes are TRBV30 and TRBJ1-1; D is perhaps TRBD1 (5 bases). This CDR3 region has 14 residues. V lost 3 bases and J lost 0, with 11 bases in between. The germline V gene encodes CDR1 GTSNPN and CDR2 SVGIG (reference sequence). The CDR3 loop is CAWRRGTLNTEAFF. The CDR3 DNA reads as TGTGCCTGGAGGAGGGGTACCCTGAACACTGAAGCTTTCTTT. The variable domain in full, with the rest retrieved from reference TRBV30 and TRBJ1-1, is SQTIHQWPATLVQPVGSPLSLECTVEGTSNPNLYWYRQAAGRGLQLLFYSVGIGQISSEVPQNLSASRPQDRQFILSSKKLLLSDSGFYLCAWRRGTLNTEAFFGQGTRLTVV.

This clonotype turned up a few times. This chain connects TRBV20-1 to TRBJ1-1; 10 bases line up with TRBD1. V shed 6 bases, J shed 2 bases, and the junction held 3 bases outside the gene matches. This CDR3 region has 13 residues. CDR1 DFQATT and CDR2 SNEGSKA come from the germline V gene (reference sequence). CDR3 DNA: TGCAGTGCCACGACAGGGGGCAACACTGAAGCTTTCTTT. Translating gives CSATTGGNTEAFF.

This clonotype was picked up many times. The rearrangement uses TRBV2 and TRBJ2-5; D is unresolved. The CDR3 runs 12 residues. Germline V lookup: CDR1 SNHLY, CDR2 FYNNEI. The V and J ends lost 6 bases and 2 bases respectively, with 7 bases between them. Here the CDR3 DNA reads TGTGCCAGCAGACCCGATCAAGAGACCCAGTACTTC. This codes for CASRPDQETQYF. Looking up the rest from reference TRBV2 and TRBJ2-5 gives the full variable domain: EPEVTQTPSHQVTQMGQEVILRCVPISNHLYFYWYRQILGQKVEFLVSFYNNEISEKSEIFDDQFSVERPDGSNFTLKIRSTKLEDSAMYFCASRPDQETQYFGPGTRLLVL.

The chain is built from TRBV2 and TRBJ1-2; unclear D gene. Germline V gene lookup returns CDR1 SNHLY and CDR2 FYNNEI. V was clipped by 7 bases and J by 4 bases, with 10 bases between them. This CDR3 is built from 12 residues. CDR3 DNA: TGTGCCAGCACGAAGGGATTCTATGGCTACACCTTC. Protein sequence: CASTKGFYGYTF.

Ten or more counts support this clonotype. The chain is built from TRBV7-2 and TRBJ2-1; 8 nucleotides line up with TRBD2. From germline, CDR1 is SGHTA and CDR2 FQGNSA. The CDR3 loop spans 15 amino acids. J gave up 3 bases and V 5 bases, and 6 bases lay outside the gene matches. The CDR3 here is CASSHSGTSYNEQFF. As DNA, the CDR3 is TGTGCCAGCAGCCACTCCGGGACTAGCTACAATGAGCAGTTCTTC.

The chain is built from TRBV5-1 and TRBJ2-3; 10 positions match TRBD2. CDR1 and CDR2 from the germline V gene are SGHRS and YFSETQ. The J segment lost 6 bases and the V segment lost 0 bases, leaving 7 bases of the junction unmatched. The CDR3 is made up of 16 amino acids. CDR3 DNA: TGCGCCAGCAGCTTGGTAGGGAGCGGGGGGGACGATACGCAGTATTTT. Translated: CASSLVGSGGDDTQYF.

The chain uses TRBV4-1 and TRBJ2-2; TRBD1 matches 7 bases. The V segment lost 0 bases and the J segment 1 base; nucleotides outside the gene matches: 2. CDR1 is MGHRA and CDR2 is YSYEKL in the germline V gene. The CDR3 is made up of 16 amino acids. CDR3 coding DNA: TGCGCCAGCAGCCAAGACCGGACAGGGAACACCGGGGAGCTGTTTTTT. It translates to CASSQDRTGNTGELFF.

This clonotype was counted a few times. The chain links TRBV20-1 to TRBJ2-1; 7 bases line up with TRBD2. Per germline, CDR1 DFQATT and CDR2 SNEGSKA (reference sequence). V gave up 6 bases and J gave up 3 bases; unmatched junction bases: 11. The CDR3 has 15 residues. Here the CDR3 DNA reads TGCAGTGCCCCCCTCGCGGGAGTCTTCTACAATGAGCAGTTCTTC. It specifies CSAPLAGVFYNEQFF.

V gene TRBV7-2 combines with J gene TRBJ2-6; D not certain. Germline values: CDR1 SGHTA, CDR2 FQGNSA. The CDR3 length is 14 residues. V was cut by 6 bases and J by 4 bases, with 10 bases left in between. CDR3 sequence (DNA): TGTGCCAGCAGTCCATTTTCGGGGGCCAACGTCCTGACTTTC. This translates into CASSPFSGANVLTF. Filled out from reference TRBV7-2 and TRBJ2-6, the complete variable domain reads GAGVSQSPSNKVTEKGKDVELRCDPISGHTALYWYRQSLGQGLEFLIYFQGNSAPDKSGLPSDRFSAERTGGSVSTLTIQRTQQEDSAVYLCASSPFSGANVLTFGAGSRLTVL.

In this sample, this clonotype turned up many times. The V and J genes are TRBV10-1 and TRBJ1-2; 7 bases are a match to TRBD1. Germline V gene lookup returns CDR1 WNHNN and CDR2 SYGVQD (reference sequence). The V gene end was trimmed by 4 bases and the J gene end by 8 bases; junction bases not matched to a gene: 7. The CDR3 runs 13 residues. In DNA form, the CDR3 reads TGCGCCAGCAGTGCAGAGACAGGGTACGGCTACACCTTC. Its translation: CASSAETGYGYTF.

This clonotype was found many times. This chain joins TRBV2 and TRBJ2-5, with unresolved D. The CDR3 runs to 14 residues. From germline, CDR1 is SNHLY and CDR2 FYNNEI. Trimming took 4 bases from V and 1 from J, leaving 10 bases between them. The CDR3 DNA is TGTGCCAGCAGTGGACTGGGCCTCCAAGAGACCCAGTACTTC. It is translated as CASSGLGLQETQYF.

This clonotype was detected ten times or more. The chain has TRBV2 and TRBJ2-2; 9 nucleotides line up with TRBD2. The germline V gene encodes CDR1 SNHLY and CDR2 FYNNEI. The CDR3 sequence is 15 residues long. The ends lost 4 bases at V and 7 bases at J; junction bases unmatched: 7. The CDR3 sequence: CASSVVAGEVGELFF. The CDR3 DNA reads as TGTGCCAGCAGTGTGGTAGCGGGAGAGGTCGGGGAGCTGTTTTTT.

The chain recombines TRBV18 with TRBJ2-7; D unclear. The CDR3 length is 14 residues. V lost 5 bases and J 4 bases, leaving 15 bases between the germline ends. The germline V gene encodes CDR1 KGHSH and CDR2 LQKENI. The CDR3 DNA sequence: TGTGCCAGCTCATCTACATCGACACGTTACGAGCAGTACTTC. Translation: CASSSTSTRYEQYF.

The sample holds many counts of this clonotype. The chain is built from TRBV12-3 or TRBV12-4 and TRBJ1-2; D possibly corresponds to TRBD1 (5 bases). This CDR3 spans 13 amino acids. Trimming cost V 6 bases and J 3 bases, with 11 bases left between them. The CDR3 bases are TGTGCCAGCAGGGCGTGGGGGGACTATGGCTACACCTTC. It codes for CASRAWGDYGYTF.

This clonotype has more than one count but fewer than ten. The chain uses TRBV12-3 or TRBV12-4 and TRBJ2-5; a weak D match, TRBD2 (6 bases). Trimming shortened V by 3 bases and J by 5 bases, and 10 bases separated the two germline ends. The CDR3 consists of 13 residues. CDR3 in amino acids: CASSLIGRETQYF. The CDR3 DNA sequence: TGTGCCAGCAGTTTGATAGGGAGGGAGACCCAGTACTTC.